Listed below are T cell receptor beta chains from one sample, sequenced in a study of blood T cell repertoires in COVID-19. Produced via immunoSEQ multiplex PCR; TCRdb's table is partial and in-frame only. The data hold approximately 99,000 clones, with roughly 88% observed a single time. Sequences were obtained from peripheral blood. The receptors were gathered from a man aged 50 or older with COVID-19, enrolled during active disease. The CDR3 runs from the conserved cysteine through the conserved F or W. Fields, in order: V gene, clone size, J gene, D gene, CDR3 DNA, CDR3 protein. D genes are given only for firm matches. Some rows have no size entry. The others give once, few or many, or a class for an expanded clone.

v_call: TRBV30
clone_size: .
j_call: TRBJ2-1
d_call: TRBD2
cdr3_nt: TGTGCCTGGCAAACAAGGCGGGGCAGCGATAGCGGGGCCGGGTACAATGAGCAGTTCTTC
cdr3_aa: CAWQTRRGSDSGAGYNEQFF

v_call: TRBV6-2/TRBV6-3
clone_size: .
j_call: TRBJ1-4
d_call: TRBD1
cdr3_nt: TGTGCCAGCAGCCCTCCCGGACAGGGGGCTTCGAGGATTCGGTCTAATGAAAAACTGTTTTTT
cdr3_aa: CASSPPGQGASRIRSNEKLFF

v_call: TRBV7-9
clone_size: once
j_call: TRBJ1-2
d_call: .
cdr3_nt: TGTGCCAGCAGACTTTTCTATGGCTACACCTTC
cdr3_aa: CASRLFYGYTF

v_call: TRBV7-6
clone_size: .
j_call: TRBJ1-4
d_call: TRBD1
cdr3_nt: TGTGCCAGCAGCTTAGGACAGGGCTTTGCTAATGAAAAACTGTTTTTT
cdr3_aa: CASSLGQGFANEKLFF

v_call: TRBV9
clone_size: .
j_call: TRBJ2-1
d_call: TRBD2
cdr3_nt: TGTGCCAGCAGCCCCGGGGACGGCGGGGGGCCTTCGAATGAGCAGTTCTTC
cdr3_aa: CASSPGDGGGPSNEQFF

v_call: TRBV7-2
clone_size: .
j_call: TRBJ1-2
d_call: TRBD1
cdr3_nt: TGTGCCAGCAGCTATGGGACAGGCGGCTACACCTTC
cdr3_aa: CASSYGTGGYTF

v_call: TRBV2
clone_size: .
j_call: TRBJ1-6
d_call: .
cdr3_nt: TGTGCCAGCACCGAAACAGGGTTCGATTCACCCCTCCACTTT
cdr3_aa: CASTETGFDSPLHF

v_call: TRBV9
clone_size: once
j_call: TRBJ1-4
d_call: TRBD1
cdr3_nt: TGTGCCAGCAGCCTCGCACCTAGACAGGGTCGGGGAAAACTGTTTTTT
cdr3_aa: CASSLAPRQGRGKLFF

v_call: TRBV5-4
clone_size: .
j_call: TRBJ1-5
d_call: .
cdr3_nt: TGTGCCAGCAGCTTTGGGGGGTCCAATCAGCCCCAGCATTTT
cdr3_aa: CASSFGGSNQPQHF

v_call: TRBV29-1
clone_size: .
j_call: TRBJ1-1
d_call: .
cdr3_nt: TGCAGCGTTGATAGGGGTTTGAACACTGAAGCTTTCTTT
cdr3_aa: CSVDRGLNTEAFF

v_call: TRBV2
clone_size: .
j_call: TRBJ1-4
d_call: .
cdr3_nt: TGTGCCAGCAGTGAAGCGGCAGGGGTTAAAGGCGAAAAACTGTTTTTT
cdr3_aa: CASSEAAGVKGEKLFF

v_call: TRBV19
clone_size: .
j_call: TRBJ2-3
d_call: TRBD2
cdr3_nt: TGTGCCAGTACTGGGAGACCTACGGGACTAGCTACAGATACGCAGTATTTT
cdr3_aa: CASTGRPTGLATDTQYF

v_call: TRBV7-9
clone_size: .
j_call: TRBJ2-5
d_call: TRBD2
cdr3_nt: TGTGCCAGCAGCTTCACTAGCGGCGTGGCCCAGTACTTC
cdr3_aa: CASSFTSGVAQYF

v_call: TRBV7-9
clone_size: once
j_call: TRBJ2-1
d_call: .
cdr3_nt: TGTGCCAGCAGCTTAGCGCGGGGCGGCCCAGCCTACAATGAGCAGTTCTTC
cdr3_aa: CASSLARGGPAYNEQFF

v_call: TRBV14
clone_size: .
j_call: TRBJ2-1
d_call: TRBD2
cdr3_nt: TGTGCCAGCAGCCAAGATGGGGGGCCGGCTAGCGGGGGACCTGAGCAGTTCTTC
cdr3_aa: CASSQDGGPASGGPEQFF

v_call: TRBV28
clone_size: .
j_call: TRBJ2-3
d_call: TRBD1
cdr3_nt: TGTGCCAGCCGCGGACAGGGGCAAGGGACAGATACGCAGTATTTT
cdr3_aa: CASRGQGQGTDTQYF

v_call: TRBV19
clone_size: once
j_call: TRBJ2-1
d_call: TRBD1
cdr3_nt: TGTGCCAGTAGTCTCGGGACAGGAACTACCCCCAATGAGCAGTTCTTC
cdr3_aa: CASSLGTGTTPNEQFF

v_call: TRBV5-5
clone_size: .
j_call: TRBJ2-1
d_call: .
cdr3_nt: TGTGCCAGCAGCTCTTCCTGGGGAGACCCGAGGTACAATGAGCAGTTCTTC
cdr3_aa: CASSSSWGDPRYNEQFF